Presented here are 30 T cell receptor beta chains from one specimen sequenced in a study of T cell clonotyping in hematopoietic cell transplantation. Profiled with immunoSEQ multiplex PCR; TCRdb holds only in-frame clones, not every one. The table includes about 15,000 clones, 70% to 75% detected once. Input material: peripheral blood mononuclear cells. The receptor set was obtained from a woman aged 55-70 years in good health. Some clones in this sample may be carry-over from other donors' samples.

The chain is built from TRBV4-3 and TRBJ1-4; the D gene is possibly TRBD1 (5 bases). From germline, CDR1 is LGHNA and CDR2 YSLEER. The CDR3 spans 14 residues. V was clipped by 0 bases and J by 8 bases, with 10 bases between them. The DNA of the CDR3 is TGCGCCAGCAGCCAAGAACAGGTGGGGGAAAAACTGTTTTTT. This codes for CASSQEQVGEKLFF.

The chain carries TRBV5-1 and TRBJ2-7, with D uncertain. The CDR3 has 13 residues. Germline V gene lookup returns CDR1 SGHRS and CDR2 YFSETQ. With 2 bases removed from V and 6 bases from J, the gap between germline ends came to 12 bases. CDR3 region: CASSFRLPGEQYF. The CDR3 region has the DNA TGCGCCAGCAGCTTCCGGCTCCCAGGCGAGCAGTACTTC.

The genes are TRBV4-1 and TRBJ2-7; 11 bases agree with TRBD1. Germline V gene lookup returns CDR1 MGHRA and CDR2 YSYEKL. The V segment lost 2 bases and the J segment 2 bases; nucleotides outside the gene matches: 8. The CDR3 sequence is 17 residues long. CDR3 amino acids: CASSQTDRGPSTYEQYF. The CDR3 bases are TGCGCCAGCAGCCAAACGGACAGGGGGCCTTCCACCTACGAGCAGTACTTC.

CDR3 nucleotides: TGCGCCAGCAGCCAAGACCGGAGCGGGTGGAACACCGGGGAGCTGTTTTTT. Its protein is CASSQDRSGWNTGELFF. The genes are TRBV4-1 and TRBJ2-2; D might be TRBD2 (6 bases). Trimming removed 0 bases at V and 1 base at J, with 12 bases between. CDR1 and CDR2 from the germline V gene are MGHRA and YSYEKL. CDR3 length: 17 amino acids.

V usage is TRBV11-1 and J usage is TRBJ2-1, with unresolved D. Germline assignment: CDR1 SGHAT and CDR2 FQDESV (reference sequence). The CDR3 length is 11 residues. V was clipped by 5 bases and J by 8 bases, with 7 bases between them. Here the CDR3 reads CASSQRDEQFF. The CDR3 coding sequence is TGTGCCAGCAGCCAGAGAGATGAGCAGTTCTTC.

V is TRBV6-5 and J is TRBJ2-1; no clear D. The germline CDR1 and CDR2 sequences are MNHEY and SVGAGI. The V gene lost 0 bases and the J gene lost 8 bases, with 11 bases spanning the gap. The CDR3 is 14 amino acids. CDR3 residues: CASSYSSRSDEQFF. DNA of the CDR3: TGTGCCAGCAGTTACTCGAGCCGAAGTGATGAGCAGTTCTTC.

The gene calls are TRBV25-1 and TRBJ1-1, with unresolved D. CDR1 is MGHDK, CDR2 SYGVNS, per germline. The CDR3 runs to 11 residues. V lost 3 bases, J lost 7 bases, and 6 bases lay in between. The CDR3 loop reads CASSDRFEAFF. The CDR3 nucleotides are TGTGCCAGCAGTGACCGATTTGAAGCTTTCTTT.

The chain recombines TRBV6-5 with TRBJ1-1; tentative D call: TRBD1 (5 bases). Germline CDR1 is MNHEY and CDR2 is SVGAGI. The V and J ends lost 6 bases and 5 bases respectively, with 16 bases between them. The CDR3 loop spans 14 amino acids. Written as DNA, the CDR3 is TGTGCCAGCAGCCGATTTGGGGAGGGGACTGAAGCTTTCTTT. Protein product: CASSRFGEGTEAFF.

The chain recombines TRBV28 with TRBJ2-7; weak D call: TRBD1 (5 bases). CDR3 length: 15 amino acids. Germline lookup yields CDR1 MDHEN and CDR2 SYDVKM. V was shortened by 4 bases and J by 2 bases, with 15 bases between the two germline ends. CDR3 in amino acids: CASSSAQDNAYEQYF. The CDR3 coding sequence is TGTGCCAGCAGTTCCGCCCAGGACAATGCCTACGAGCAGTACTTC.

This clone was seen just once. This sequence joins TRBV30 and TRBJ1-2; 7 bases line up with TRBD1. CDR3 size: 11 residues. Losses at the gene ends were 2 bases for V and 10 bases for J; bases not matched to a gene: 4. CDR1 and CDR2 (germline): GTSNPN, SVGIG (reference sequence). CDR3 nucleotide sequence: TGTGCCTGGAGTCCGGGACAGTTCTACACCTTC. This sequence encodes CAWSPGQFYTF.

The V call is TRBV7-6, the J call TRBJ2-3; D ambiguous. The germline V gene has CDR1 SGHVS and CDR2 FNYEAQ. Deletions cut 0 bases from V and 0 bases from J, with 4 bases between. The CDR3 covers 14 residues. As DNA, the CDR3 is TGTGCCAGCAGCTTAGCACGGAGCACAGATACGCAGTATTTT. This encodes CASSLARSTDTQYF.

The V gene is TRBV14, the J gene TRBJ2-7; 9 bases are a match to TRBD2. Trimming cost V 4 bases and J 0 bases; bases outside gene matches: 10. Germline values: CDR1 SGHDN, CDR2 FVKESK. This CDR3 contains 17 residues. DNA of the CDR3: TGTGCCAGCAGCCGGGGCGGGGGTAGCGGGAGCTCCTACGAGCAGTACTTC. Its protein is CASSRGGGSGSSYEQYF.

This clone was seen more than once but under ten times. The CDR3 nucleotides are TGTGCCAGCAGTTCGGGACCCCACACTGAAGCTTTCTTT. This gives the protein CASSSGPHTEAFF. This sequence joins TRBV6-5 and TRBJ1-1; D possibly corresponds to TRBD1 (5 bases). Germline CDR1 MNHEY, CDR2 SVGAGI. The germline V and J ends were trimmed by 4 bases and 3 bases, with 9 bases remaining between them. The CDR3 length is 13 residues.

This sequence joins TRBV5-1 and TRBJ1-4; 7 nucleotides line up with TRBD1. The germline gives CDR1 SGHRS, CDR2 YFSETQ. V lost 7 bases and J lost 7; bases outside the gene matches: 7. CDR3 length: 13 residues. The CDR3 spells CASAGDRAEKLFF. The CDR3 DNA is TGCGCCAGCGCCGGCGACAGGGCTGAAAAACTGTTTTTT.

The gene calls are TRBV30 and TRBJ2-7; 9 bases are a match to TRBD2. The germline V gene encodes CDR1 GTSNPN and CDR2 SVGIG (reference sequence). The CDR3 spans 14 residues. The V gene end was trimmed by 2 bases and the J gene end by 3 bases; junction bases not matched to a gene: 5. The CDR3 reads CAWSKGLAGYEQYF. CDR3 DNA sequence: TGTGCCTGGAGTAAGGGACTAGCAGGCTACGAGCAGTACTTC.

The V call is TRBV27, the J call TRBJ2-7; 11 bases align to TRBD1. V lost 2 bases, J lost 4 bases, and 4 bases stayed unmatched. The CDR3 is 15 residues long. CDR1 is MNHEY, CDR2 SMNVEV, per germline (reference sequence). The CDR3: CASSLRTGGNYEQYF. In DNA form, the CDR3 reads TGTGCCAGCAGTTTAAGGACAGGGGGCAATTACGAGCAGTACTTC.

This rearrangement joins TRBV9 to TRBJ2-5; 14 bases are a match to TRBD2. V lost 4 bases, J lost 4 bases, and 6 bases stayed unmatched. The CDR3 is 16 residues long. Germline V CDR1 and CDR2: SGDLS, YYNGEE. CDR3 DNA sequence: TGTGCCAGCAGCATCACCGGGACTAGCGGGAGAGAGACCCAGTACTTC. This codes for CASSITGTSGRETQYF.

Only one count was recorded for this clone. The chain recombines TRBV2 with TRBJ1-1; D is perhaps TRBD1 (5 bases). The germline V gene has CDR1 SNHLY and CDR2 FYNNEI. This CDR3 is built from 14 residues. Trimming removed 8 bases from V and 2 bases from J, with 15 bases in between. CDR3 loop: CASGGEGINTEAFF. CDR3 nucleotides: TGTGCCAGCGGTGGGGAGGGGATTAACACTGAAGCTTTCTTT.

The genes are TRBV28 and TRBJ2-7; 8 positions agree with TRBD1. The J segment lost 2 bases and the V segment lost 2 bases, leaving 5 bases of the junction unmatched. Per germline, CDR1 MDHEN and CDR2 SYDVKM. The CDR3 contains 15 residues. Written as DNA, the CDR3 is TGTGCCAGCAGTTTAGGGACAGGTTATACCTACGAGCAGTACTTC. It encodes CASSLGTGYTYEQYF.

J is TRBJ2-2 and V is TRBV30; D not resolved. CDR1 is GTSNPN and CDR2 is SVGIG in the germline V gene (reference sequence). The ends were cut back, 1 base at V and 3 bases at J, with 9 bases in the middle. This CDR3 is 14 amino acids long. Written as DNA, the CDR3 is TGTGCCTGGAGTGCCAGGCAGTACACCGGGGAGCTGTTTTTT. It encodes CAWSARQYTGELFF.

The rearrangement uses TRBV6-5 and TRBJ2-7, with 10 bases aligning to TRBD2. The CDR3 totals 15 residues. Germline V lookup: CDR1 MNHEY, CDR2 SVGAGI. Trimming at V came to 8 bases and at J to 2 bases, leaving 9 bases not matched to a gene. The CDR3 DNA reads TGTGCCAGCGCCCCCGGACTAGCGGACACCTACGAGCAGTACTTC. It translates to CASAPGLADTYEQYF.

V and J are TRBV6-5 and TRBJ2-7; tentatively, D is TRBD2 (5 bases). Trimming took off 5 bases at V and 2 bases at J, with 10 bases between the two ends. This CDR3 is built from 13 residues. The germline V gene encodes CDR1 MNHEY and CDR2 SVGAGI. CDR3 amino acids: CASSKGSTYEQYF. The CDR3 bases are TGTGCCAGCAGTAAAGGGAGTACCTACGAGCAGTACTTC.

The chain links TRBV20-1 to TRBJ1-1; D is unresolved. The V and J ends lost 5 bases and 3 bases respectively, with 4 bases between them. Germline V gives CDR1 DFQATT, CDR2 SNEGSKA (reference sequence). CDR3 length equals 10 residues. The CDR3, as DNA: TGCAGTGCTTCTTACACTGAAGCTTTCTTT. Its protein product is CSASYTEAFF.

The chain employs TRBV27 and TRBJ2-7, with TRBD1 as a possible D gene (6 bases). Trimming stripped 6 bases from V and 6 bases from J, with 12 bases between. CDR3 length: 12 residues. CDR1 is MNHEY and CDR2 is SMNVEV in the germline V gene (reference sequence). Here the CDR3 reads CASRSNRAEQYF. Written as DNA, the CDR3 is TGTGCCAGCAGGTCCAACAGGGCCGAGCAGTACTTC.

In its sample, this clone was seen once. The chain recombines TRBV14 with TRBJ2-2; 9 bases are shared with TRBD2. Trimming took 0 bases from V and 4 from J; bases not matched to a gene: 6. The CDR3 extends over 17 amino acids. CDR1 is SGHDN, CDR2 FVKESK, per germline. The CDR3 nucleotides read TGTGCCAGCAGCCAAGAGCTAGCGGGGTATGCCACCGGGGAGCTGTTTTTT. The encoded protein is CASSQELAGYATGELFF.

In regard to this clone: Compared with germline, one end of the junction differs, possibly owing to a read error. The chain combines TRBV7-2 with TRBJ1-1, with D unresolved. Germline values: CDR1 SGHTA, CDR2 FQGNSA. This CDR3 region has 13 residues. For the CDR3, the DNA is TGTGCCAGCAGTCCTCCGGGCCCCGGAGTGTCGGACTTT. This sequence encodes CASSPPGPGVSDF.

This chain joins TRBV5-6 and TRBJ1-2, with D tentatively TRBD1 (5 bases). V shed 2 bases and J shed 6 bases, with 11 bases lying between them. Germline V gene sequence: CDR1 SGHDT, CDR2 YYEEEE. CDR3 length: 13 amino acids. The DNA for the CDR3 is TGTGCCAGCAGCTTACGAACAGGAAATGGCTACACCTTC. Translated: CASSLRTGNGYTF. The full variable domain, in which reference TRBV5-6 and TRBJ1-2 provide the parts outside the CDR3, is DAGVTQSPTHLIKTRGQQVTLRCSPKSGHDTVSWYQQALGQGPQFIFQYYEEEERQRGNFPDRFSGHQFPNYSSELNVNALLLGDSALYLCASSLRTGNGYTFGSGTRLTVV.

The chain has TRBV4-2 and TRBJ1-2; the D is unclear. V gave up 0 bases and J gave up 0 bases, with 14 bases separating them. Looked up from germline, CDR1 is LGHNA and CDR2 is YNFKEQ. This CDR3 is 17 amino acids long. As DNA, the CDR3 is TGTGCCAGCAGCCAAGAGGCGTCCCAGTCCTCTAACTATGGCTACACCTTC. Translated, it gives CASSQEASQSSNYGYTF.

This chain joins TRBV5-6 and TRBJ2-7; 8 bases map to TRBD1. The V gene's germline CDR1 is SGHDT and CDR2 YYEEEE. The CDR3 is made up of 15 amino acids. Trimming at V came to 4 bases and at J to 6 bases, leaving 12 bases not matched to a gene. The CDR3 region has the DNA TGTGCCAGCAGCGGACGGACAGGGTCAACGCTCGAGCAGTACTTC. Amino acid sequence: CASSGRTGSTLEQYF.

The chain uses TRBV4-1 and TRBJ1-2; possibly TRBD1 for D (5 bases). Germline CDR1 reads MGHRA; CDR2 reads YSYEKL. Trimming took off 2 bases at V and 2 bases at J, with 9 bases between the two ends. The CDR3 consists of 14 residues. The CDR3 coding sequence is TGCGCCAGCAGCCAACCATGGGGGAACTATGGCTACACCTTC. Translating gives CASSQPWGNYGYTF.